The 9 T cell receptor beta chains reported below all come from one sample, sequenced in a study of T cells expressing NK-cell markers. From the 5' RACE reads, TCRdb lists one entry per CDR3 protein and no DNA. The table lists some 150,000 distinct CDR3 sequences. Sequenced input: blood T cells: a sorted CD56 or NKG2C T cell subset, CD4+ or CD8+ T cells, or bulk PBMC T cells (not recorded which). The source is a woman aged 50 to 60 in good health.

This chain connects TRBV5-1 to TRBJ2-7. This CDR3 is 12 amino acids long. Per the germline V gene, CDR1 is SGHRS and CDR2 is YFSETQ. CDR3 protein: CASSQTSYEQYF.

The chain is built from TRBV20-1 and TRBJ2-7; TCRdb reports TRBD1, a call that lacks DNA to check it against. The CDR3 totals 15 residues. Germline-derived CDR1 and CDR2 are DFQATT and SNEGSKA (reference sequence). The CDR3 spells CSANPRQGWTYEQYF.

V gene TRBV19 combines with J gene TRBJ2-1; TCRdb outputs TRBD1, but without DNA this stays unchecked. Looked up from germline, CDR1 is LNHDA and CDR2 is SQIVND (reference sequence). The CDR3 loop spans 15 amino acids. CDR3 residues: CASSILSQGKNEQFF.

The gene calls are TRBV27 and TRBJ2-2; TCRdb reports TRBD1, a call that lacks DNA to check it against. Germline-derived CDR1 and CDR2 are MNHEY and SMNVEV (reference sequence). This CDR3 has 15 residues. The CDR3 loop reads CASSLFTGSTGELFF.

The chain is built from TRBV7-6 and TRBJ2-5; TCRdb selects TRBD2, and the lack of DNA leaves this call unchecked. The germline CDR1 and CDR2 sequences are SGHVS and FNYEAQ. The CDR3 is 14 residues long. This CDR3 is CASSLLAGEETQYF. The full variable domain, rest sourced from reference TRBV7-6 and TRBJ2-5, is GAGVSQSPRYKVTKRGQDVALRCDPISGHVSLYWYRQALGQGPEFLTYFNYEAQQDKSGLPNDRFSAERPEGSISTLTIQRTEQRDSAMYRCASSLLAGEETQYFGPGTRLLVL.

The gene calls are TRBV11-3 and TRBJ2-1; TCRdb calls TRBD1, which cannot be checked without DNA. The CDR3 length is 14 residues. CDR1 SGHNT and CDR2 YENEEA come from the germline V gene. CDR3 residues: CASSASGTTNEQFF.

The chain employs TRBV5-6 and TRBJ2-7; TCRdb gives TRBD1 as the D gene, but with no DNA this cannot be confirmed. The CDR3 is made up of 16 amino acids. Per germline, CDR1 SGHDT and CDR2 YYEEEE. This CDR3 reads CASSLGTGSPNYEQYF.

This chain connects TRBV12-3 or TRBV12-4 to TRBJ1-5; the D gene TCRdb calls, TRBD1, cannot be checked with no DNA. The CDR3 spans 16 residues. The CDR3 sequence: CASSLGGKYSNQPQHF.

This chain joins TRBV12-3 or TRBV12-4 and TRBJ1-2; TCRdb's D call, TRBD1, is unchecked because there is no DNA. This CDR3 region has 15 residues. CDR3 sequence: CASSLYGGAGSAYTF.